The 10 T cell receptor beta chains given below trace back to one sample, sequenced in a study of T cells in Graves' hyperthyroidism and ophthalmopathy. RNA transcripts gave rise to amplified TCR beta CDR3 regions. HTBI primers were employed in a first-round RT-PCR of the TCR CDR3. TCRdb recomputed calls from the multiplex PCR reads with MiXCR, one row per CDR3 protein. The profile covers 400,000 to 450,000 distinct CDR3 sequences, with over 12% appearing a single time and about 13% taken by the ten largest. The sample taken for sequencing was blood. These receptors were collected from a man aged 18 to 29 with Graves' ophthalmopathy.

This clonotype was seen many times. The chain carries TRBV24-1 and TRBJ2-3; tentatively, D is TRBD1 (5 bases). The CDR3 sequence is 14 residues long. The germline V gene has CDR1 KGHDR and CDR2 SFDVKD. V lost 4 bases to trimming and J lost 2 bases, with 9 bases between them. The CDR3: CATSDPGFTDTQYF. CDR3 sequence (DNA): TGTGCCACCAGTGACCCAGGGTTCACAGATACGCAGTATTTT.

With respect to this clonotype: A much larger clone sits a single nucleotide away, making a read error possible. J is TRBJ1-3 and V is TRBV20-1; no clear D gene. The germline CDR1 and CDR2 sequences are DFQATT and SNEGSKA (reference sequence). This CDR3 spans 11 amino acids. Here the CDR3 reads CSAGDENTIYF. The CDR3 DNA reads TGCAGTGCTGGAGATGAGAACACCATATATTTT.

The chain is built from TRBV6-1 and TRBJ1-1; D not certain. In germline, CDR1 is MNHNS, CDR2 SASEGT. V lost 5 bases, J lost 5 bases, and 6 bases lay in between. CDR3 length: 11 residues. Here the CDR3 reads CASSRETEAFF. The CDR3 region has the DNA TGTGCCAGCAGTCGGGAAACTGAAGCTTTCTTT.

This clonotype was counted only a few times. The rearrangement uses TRBV5-1 and TRBJ1-4; D possibly corresponds to TRBD1 (5 bases). Germline CDR1 reads SGHRS; CDR2 reads YFSETQ. Trimming left V 4 bases short and J 8 bases short, with 15 bases between. This CDR3 contains 14 residues. CDR3 in DNA: TGCGCCAGCAGCAAAGGACAAGTTGTGGAAAAACTGTTTTTT. Translated, it gives CASSKGQVVEKLFF.

This clonotype was detected many times. V usage is TRBV7-9 and J usage is TRBJ1-3; no firm D call. V lost 5 bases to trimming and J lost 3 bases, with 8 bases between them. CDR3 length: 13 amino acids. Germline lookup yields CDR1 SEHNR and CDR2 FQNEAQ (reference sequence). CDR3 region: CASSLAVGNTIYF. In nucleotides, the CDR3 is TGTGCCAGCAGCCTGGCAGTTGGAAACACCATATATTTT.

This clonotype was recorded a few times. CDR3 residues: CASSFVRGGQETQYF. For the CDR3, the DNA is TGTGCCAGCAGTTTTGTTCGAGGGGGACAAGAGACCCAGTACTTC. The V gene is TRBV27, the J gene TRBJ2-5, with D possibly matching TRBD1 (6 bases). The germline V and J ends were trimmed by 3 bases and 2 bases, with 13 bases remaining between them. Germline V gene data show CDR1 as MNHEY and CDR2 as SMNVEV (reference sequence). This CDR3 has 15 amino acids.

This clonotype was observed many times. V is TRBV7-9 and J is TRBJ2-7; tentatively, D is TRBD1 (6 bases). The CDR3 covers 16 residues. Trimming removed 7 bases at V and 2 bases at J, with 21 bases between. CDR1 is SEHNR, CDR2 FQNEAQ, per germline (reference sequence). The CDR3 DNA sequence: TGTGCCAGCACCACAACTGACCGGGACAACCCCTACGAGCAGTACTTC. Protein product: CASTTTDRDNPYEQYF.

The J gene is TRBJ1-5, the V gene TRBV19, with TRBD1 identical over 8 bases. The CDR3 extends over 14 amino acids. V gave up 10 bases and J gave up 0 bases; unmatched junction bases: 5. Germline V gives CDR1 LNHDA, CDR2 SQIVND (reference sequence). The CDR3 spells CAIGQGNSNQPQHF. CDR3 nucleotides: TGTGCCATAGGACAGGGCAATAGCAATCAGCCCCAGCATTTT.

This clonotype was found many times. The rearrangement joins TRBV7-9 to TRBJ2-5, with TRBD2 identical over 9 bases. Germline CDR1 SEHNR, CDR2 FQNEAQ (reference sequence). Trimming took 3 bases from V and 2 from J; bases not matched to a gene: 10. This CDR3 comprises 17 residues. CDR3: CASSFLGASGTQETQYF. The DNA of the CDR3 is TGTGCCAGCAGCTTTTTGGGGGCTAGCGGGACTCAAGAGACCCAGTACTTC.

The DNA for the CDR3 is TGCAGTGCTAGAGAAGGCTACACCTTC. Protein: CSAREGYTF. The chain uses TRBV20-1 and TRBJ1-2; D remains unclear. CDR3 length equals 9 residues. Trimming took off 0 bases at V and 8 bases at J, with 1 base between the two ends. The V gene's germline CDR1 is DFQATT and CDR2 SNEGSKA (reference sequence).